This T cell receptor beta chain was profiled in a study of OX40 agonist ivuxolimab in advanced cancers. Only in-frame clones appear in the TCRdb table, and some are missing; sequencing was by immunoSEQ multiplex PCR. The sample includes 60,000 to 85,000 clones, more than 60% seen only once; the top ten take about 1.6%. This CDR3 has 14 amino acids. From germline, CDR1 is MNHNY and CDR2 SVGAGI (reference sequence). Between the trimmed V and J ends, which lost 7 bases and 2 bases, there was a span of 14 bases. This clonotype was obtained from an adult with an advanced solid tumor such as melanoma, head and neck, liver or kidney cancer. The source was CD4+ or CD8+ T cells sorted from blood, collected in a trial of the OX40 agonist ivuxolimab. The V call is TRBV6-6, the J call TRBJ2-5; D gene unclear. Here the CDR3 reads CASIARAEQETQYF. The CDR3 coding sequence is TGTGCCAGCATCGCCCGGGCCGAACAAGAGACCCAGTACTTC.